This T cell receptor beta chain stems from a study of cytomegalovirus exposure and HLA in healthy donors. Study context: A data release that came early held some 84 million unique TCRs from HLA-typed donors.

In this sample, this clone turned up once. Antigen unknown. Per the germline V gene, CDR1 is WSHSY and CDR2 is SAAADI. The CDR3 loop spans 14 amino acids. Trimming cost V 5 bases and J 7 bases, with 18 bases left between them. PCR was performed using 60 Vbeta and 13 Jbeta primers. The table came from immunoSEQ multiplex PCR; TCRdb's copy has only in-frame clones and leaves some out. The sample shows approximately 150,000 clones, about 76% of them seen only once. Notes on the study in general: In a later analysis, TCR beta V- and J-gene trimming was associated with a missense DCLRE1C variant. The only immune exposure information that was available was CMV serostatus. In an earlier analysis, most TCR beta V segments were productive about 90% or about 30% of the time.

This rearrangement joins TRBV10-2 to TRBJ2-7; the D gene is possibly TRBD2 (6 bases). The sample taken for sequencing was PBMCs. This receptor was taken from a woman aged 35 to 49 in good health and CMV-seropositive. CDR3 loop: CASSPSWDSKEQYF. The CDR3 coding sequence is TGCGCCAGCAGTCCATCCTGGGACTCTAAGGAGCAGTACTTC.